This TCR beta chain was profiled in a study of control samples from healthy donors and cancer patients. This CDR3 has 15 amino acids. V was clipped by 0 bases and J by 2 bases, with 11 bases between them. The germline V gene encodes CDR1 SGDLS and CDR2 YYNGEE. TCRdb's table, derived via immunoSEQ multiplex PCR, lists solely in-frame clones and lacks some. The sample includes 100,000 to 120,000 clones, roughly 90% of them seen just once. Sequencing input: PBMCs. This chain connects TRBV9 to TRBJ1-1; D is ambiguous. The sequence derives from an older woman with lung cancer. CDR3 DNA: TGTGCCAGCAGCGTAGGAGGAGTCCTTAACACTGAAGCTTTCTTT. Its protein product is CASSVGGVLNTEAFF. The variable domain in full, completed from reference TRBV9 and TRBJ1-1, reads DSGVTQTPKHLITATGQRVTLRCSPRSGDLSVYWYQQSLDQGLQFLIQYYNGEERAKGNILERFSAQQFPDLHSELNLSSLELGDSALYFCASSVGGVLNTEAFFGQGTRLTVV.